A selection of T cell receptor beta chains follows, all from one sample in a study of T cell repertoires in cytomegalovirus infection. Their antigens are not known. TCRdb ran MiXCR on the reads and lists one entry per CDR3 protein. This sample has just over 450,000 distinct CDR3 sequences, with roughly 43% found just once. This sample comprised cultured PBMCs, obtained from culture after CMV antigen stimulation. Receptors were obtained from a human donor in good health (CMV status not recorded). Some clones in this sample may be carry-over from other donors' samples. Each CDR3 is given with its conserved first and last residue. A D gene is named only where the DNA matches it firmly. Rows may omit the clone size; those that give it use once, few, many or a size class.

>TRBJ1-1|few|.|TRBV7-2
TGTGCCAGCAGCTTAGACAGGAAAAACACTGAAGCTTTCTTT
CASSLDRKNTEAFF
>TRBJ2-1|few|.|TRBV11-3
TGTGCCAGCAGCAAGATTGGTGGGGGCTCCTACAATGAGCAGTTCTTC
CASSKIGGGSYNEQFF
>TRBJ2-2|.|.|TRBV11-3
TGTGCCAGCGGCAAATCCGGGGAGCTGTTTTTT
CASGKSGELFF
>TRBJ1-2|.|.|TRBV5-8
TGTGCCAGCAGCAGGGGTCGGGGCTTTAACTATGGCTACACCTTC
CASSRGRGFNYGYTF
>TRBJ1-1|.|.|TRBV10-3
TGTGCCATCAGAACGACAGAGAACACTGAAGCTTTCTTT
CAIRTTENTEAFF
>TRBJ1-1|.|TRBD1|TRBV20-1
TGCAGTGCGAACCCTAAGGGGGCTAGTACTGAAGCTTTCTTT
CSANPKGASTEAFF
>TRBJ2-7|.|TRBD2|TRBV7-2
TGTGCCAGCAGCTTAAGACTAGCGGGAGGGCCGTCCTACGAGCAGTACTTC
CASSLRLAGGPSYEQYF
>TRBJ1-1|.|.|TRBV29-1
TGCAGCGTTGAAGAAACGGCCCTGAACACTGAAGCTTTCTTT
CSVEETALNTEAFF
>TRBJ2-1|.|.|TRBV5-6
TGTGCCAGCAGCGTGGGGGCCCCAAATGAGCAGTTCTTC
CASSVGAPNEQFF
>TRBJ2-7|.|.|TRBV6-1
TGTGCCAGCAGTGAAGGGTGGCAGAGGACTTACGAGCAGTACTTC
CASSEGWQRTYEQYF
>TRBJ1-5|few|TRBD1|TRBV7-2
TGTGCCAGCAGCGGGACAGGGAGCGTGAACAATCAGCCCCAGCATTTT
CASSGTGSVNNQPQHF
>TRBJ1-1|few|TRBD1|TRBV5-4
TGTGCCAGCAGCCACAACAGGGGCCGAATCCGAAACACTGAAGCTTTCTTT
CASSHNRGRIRNTEAFF
>TRBJ2-1|few|TRBD2|TRBV6-7
TGTGCCAGCAGACCTGAGACGAAGCGGGGCCTGAAGAACCGAAGCTCCTACAATGAGCAGTTCTTC
CASRPETKRGLKNRSSYNEQFF
>TRBJ1-5|few|.|TRBV11-2
TGTGCCAGCAGCTTAGATCGGAAAGGGCTTGGTCAGCCCCAGCATTTT
CASSLDRKGLGQPQHF
>TRBJ2-1|.|.|TRBV3-1
TGTGCCAGCAGCCAAGCAAACAGGGAAAATACGAACAATGAGCAGTTCTTC
CASSQANRENTNNEQFF
>TRBJ2-7|.|.|TRBV28
TGTGCCAGCAGTTTATCCCGCCCCTTCGAGCAGTACTTC
CASSLSRPFEQYF
>TRBJ1-2|few|.|TRBV6-5
TGTGCCAGCAGTTACTCGGGCGGACTATACTATGGCTACACCTTC
CASSYSGGLYYGYTF
>TRBJ2-7|few|TRBD1|TRBV11-2
TGTGCCAGCAGCCCAGAGACAGGACAGGGCCACGAGCAGTACTTC
CASSPETGQGHEQYF
>TRBJ2-5|.|.|TRBV7-6
TGTGCCAGCAGCTTAAGGGAGGAGGGGACCCAGTACTTC
CASSLREEGTQYF
>TRBJ2-1|.|TRBD1|TRBV19
TGTGCCAGTAGTAAAGGGACAGATAATTACAATGAGCAGTTCTTC
CASSKGTDNYNEQFF
>TRBJ1-2|.|TRBD1|TRBV20-1
TGCACTCGGGACAGCGAAAATTTGGATGGCTACACCTTC
CTRDSENLDGYTF
>TRBJ2-3|few|.|TRBV9
TGTGCCAGCAGCCTCCGAGACGGACGCACAGATACGCAGTATTTT
CASSLRDGRTDTQYF
>TRBJ2-5|.|.|TRBV6-2/TRBV6-3
TGTGCCAGCAGTTACAATTTGGCGGGCTCCCAAGAGACCCAGTACTTC
CASSYNLAGSQETQYF
>TRBJ2-3|.|.|TRBV20-1
TGCAGTGCTAGAGGGGCAGAAACAGATACGCAGTATTTT
CSARGAETDTQYF
>TRBJ2-3|few|.|TRBV7-2
TGTGCCAGCAGCGTCCGAGCGAGGGGGGGCACAGATACGCAGTATTTT
CASSVRARGGTDTQYF
>TRBJ2-7|.|.|TRBV12-3/TRBV12-4
TGTGCCAGCAGCGGTCTCGCGCGAGAGCAGTACTTC
CASSGLAREQYF
>TRBJ2-1|many|TRBD2|TRBV7-2
TGTGCCAGCAGCCCTCAGCGGGGGGGCTGGGATGAGCAGTTCTTC
CASSPQRGGWDEQFF
>TRBJ1-2|few|.|TRBV7-8
TGTGCCAGCAGCCTTCGGGACGGGGCCCATGGCTACACCTTC
CASSLRDGAHGYTF
>TRBJ1-5|.|TRBD1|TRBV20-1
TGCAGTGCTAGAGACGGTGACAGGGACTATAGCAATCAGCCCCAGCATTTT
CSARDGDRDYSNQPQHF
>TRBJ2-1|.|.|TRBV6-2/TRBV6-3
TGTGCCAGCGGCCTAACGGGGTCCTACAATGAGCAGTTCTTC
CASGLTGSYNEQFF
>TRBJ1-5|.|.|TRBV18
TGTGCCAGCTCACCACCGATGGGTCAGCCCCAGCATTTT
CASSPPMGQPQHF
>TRBJ2-7|.|TRBD2|TRBV7-2
TGTGCCAGCAGGGGTACTAGCGGGATGGGTTACGAGCAGTACTTC
CASRGTSGMGYEQYF
>TRBJ2-3|.|TRBD1|TRBV12-3/TRBV12-4
TGTGCCAGCAGTTTTGCAGGGACAGGGTATACCACAGATACGCAGTATTTT
CASSFAGTGYTTDTQYF
>TRBJ2-7|.|.|TRBV7-2
TGTGCCAGCAGCCCCGACCTAGCGACTTCCTACGAGCAGTACTTC
CASSPDLATSYEQYF
>TRBJ2-1|.|TRBD2|TRBV2
TGTGCAGTCCGGGTACGGCGGGGGGGTGACGGGGAGCAGTTCTTC
CAVRVRRGGDGEQFF
>TRBJ2-5|.|.|TRBV7-6
TGTGCCAGCAGCTTAGTTGGGTTGGGGCAAGAGACCCAGTACTTC
CASSLVGLGQETQYF
>TRBJ2-2|few|.|TRBV7-9
TGTGCCAGCAGCGTCAGTCCGACAGGGAGGACCGGGGAGCTGTTTTTT
CASSVSPTGRTGELFF
>TRBJ2-1|few|.|TRBV7-4
TGTGCCAGCAGCTCGCGAGGGACCGCGACCTACAATGAGCAGTTCTTC
CASSSRGTATYNEQFF
>TRBJ1-1|.|.|TRBV6-1
TGTGCCAGCAGTGATACAGGAGGTGGGGCTGAAGCTTTCTTT
CASSDTGGGAEAFF
>TRBJ1-1|.|.|TRBV7-2
TGTGCCAGCAGCTTAGGGGGTAGCATGAACACTGAAGCTTTCTTT
CASSLGGSMNTEAFF
>TRBJ1-6|few|TRBD1|TRBV7-2
TGTGCCAGCAGCTTAGGGGCCGGGACAGGGGATTCACCCCTCCACTTT
CASSLGAGTGDSPLHF
>TRBJ2-1|.|.|TRBV12-3/TRBV12-4
TGTGCCAGCAGTTTTGGCAGCAACAATGAGCAGTTCTTC
CASSFGSNNEQFF
>TRBJ1-5|many|.|TRBV7-8
TGTGCCAGCAGCTTAGACGGACATAGCAATCAGCCCCAGCATTTT
CASSLDGHSNQPQHF
>TRBJ2-1|.|.|TRBV2
TGTGCCAGCAGTGAGTTACCGTACAATGAGCAGTTCTTC
CASSELPYNEQFF
>TRBJ2-3|.|TRBD2|TRBV7-9
TGTGCCAGCAGCCACCTAGGCGGCTCTAGCGGGAGGCCGACGTATAGCACAGATACGCAGTATTTT
CASSHLGGSSGRPTYSTDTQYF
>TRBJ1-1|.|TRBD1|TRBV12-3/TRBV12-4
TGTGCCAGCGGGTGGACAGGGGGATTCACTGAAGCTTTCTTT
CASGWTGGFTEAFF